Sequencing of this T cell receptor (beta chain) was carried out in a study of blood T cell repertoires in COVID-19 (dated by TCRdb to 2019 to 2021). Regarding the complete study: The collaborator samples originated in the United States, Italy and Spain and spanned the acute and convalescent phases of COVID-19. Where available, HLA class I and class II types were obtained from metadata supplied by the sample provider rather than from assay-based typing. The repertoires were released in a freely available public database intended as a resource for research on the immune response to SARS-CoV-2. Deeply sampled blood TCRbeta repertoires from subjects exposed to, actively infected with, or recovered from COVID-19 were included in the dataset. Sample metadata almost always included a de-identified subject ID, COVID-19 status, age in years and sex. The material from the prospective study consisted of cDNA or gDNA derived from T cells, B-cell-depleted T cells, or PBMCs. Samples were obtained from the ongoing ImmuneRACE study (first 160 participants) and from over 1,000 subjects provided by 6 global collaborators. What the research found in general, with its limitations: The amount of clinical and demographic metadata varied by source and participant and was provided uncurated.

Counted from cysteine to phenylalanine, this CDR3 has 15 amino acids. Only the CDR3 region is kept as DNA, spanning 45 bases read in frame from base 1. Relative to germline, V is missing 6 bases and J is missing 10 bases, with 14 bases of the junction outside any gene match. The germline V gene encodes CDR1 SNHLY and CDR2 FYNNEI. Each collaborating institution followed its own protocols to collect whole blood in K2EDTA tubes. For TCRbeta analysis, collaborators shipped samples in one of three forms: frozen whole blood, isolated PBMCs, or DNA extracted from either of those sample types. TCRbeta CDR3 regions were amplified from genomic DNA using the immunoSEQ Assay, a bias-controlled multiplex PCR. In the paper's pipeline: The number of nucleated cells in each sample was estimated from the amplification of reference gene primers within the assay. To quantify the absolute abundance of each unique TCRbeta CDR3 rearrangement, sequence reads were collapsed and filtered. For each sample, productive Simpson clonality was calculated by taking the square root of Simpson's diversity index across productive rearrangements. TCRdb re-hosts the immuneACCESS table, in-frame sequences only. Its copies lack some clones; in the studies checked, an unresolved V gene accounts for under half of them, and the cause for the rest is not known. The V and J calls and the clone size are those of that table, but D and trimming were determined from the DNA. This sample is represented by 150,000 to 200,000 clones; around 85% of them were singletons. The ten largest clonotypes hold approximately 4% of the sample.

Points on this clone: It lacks a known antigen. Per-base quality was not reported, and no clone a single base away is much larger than it.

The TCR originated in an older woman with acute or convalescent COVID-19. The sample taken for sequencing was peripheral blood. The chain is assembled from TRBV2 and TRBJ2-1, and TRBD2 matches 8 of the central bases. The CDR3 in this case is CASSAGTSGIYEQFF. Here is the DNA: TGTGCCAGCAGCGCCGGGACTAGTGGAATTTACGAGCAGTTCTTC.